This T cell receptor beta chain was recovered during a study of molecular identifiers for immune sequencing clone quantification. Study-wide points: Sharing of a barcode by identical TCR molecules could cause highly expanded clone sizes to be underestimated.

The length of the CDR3 is 12 residues. CDR1 LNHDA and CDR2 SQIVND come from the germline V gene (reference sequence). With 5 bases removed from V and 4 bases from J, the gap between germline ends came to 9 bases. At least ten counts were recorded for this clonotype. Antigen: not known. Libraries of bulk TCR were made by previously described methods (with listed TCR primers). Via MiXCR, TCRdb re-called the PCR reads, giving one row per CDR3 protein. The sample has 62,000 or so distinct CDR3 sequences; around 18% are singletons. Investigators produced naive CD8 libraries from roughly 20,000 to 1,000,000 sorted cells, drawing on 10%, 30% or 50% RNA. Based on a CD8+CD4-CCR7+CD45RA+ profile, naive CD8 T cells were sorted.

Sequencing used naive CD8+ T cells from blood, with Jurkat cell RNA spiked in. Subset defined: FACS-sorted CD8+CD4-CCR7+CD45RA+ naive T cells. The receptor was isolated from a human donor in good health. Some libraries in this study had Jurkat cell RNA spiked in. The chain joins TRBV19 to TRBJ2-7, with D perhaps matching TRBD1 (6 bases). CDR3 DNA sequence: TGTGCCAGTAGTCGCAGGGGTTACGAGCAGTACTTC. This codes for CASSRRGYEQYF.